The rows below give T cell receptor beta chains drawn from one sample of a study of blood T cells in healthy people across ages. MiXCR, applied by TCRdb to the 5' RACE reads, yields one record per CDR3 protein. This table has some 710,000 distinct CDR3 sequences, about 47% appearing once. The source material was blood. These receptors all come from an elderly man in good health. The CDR3 runs from the conserved cysteine through the conserved F or W. A D gene is named only where the DNA matches it firmly. Size tells how often a clone was seen (once, few, many) or the class of an expanded clone, and some rows leave it out.

TRBJ2-5 | TRBD2 | once | TRBV20-1 | CSASGLAGEGETQYF | TGCAGTGCTAGTGGGCTAGCGGGAGAGGGGGAGACCCAGTACTTC
TRBJ2-7 | NA | NA | TRBV7-2 | CASSLGGALLNEQYF | TGTGCCAGCAGCTTAGGGGGGGCCCTTCTTAACGAGCAGTACTTC
TRBJ1-5 | NA | NA | TRBV27 | CASSFTGAYNQPQHF | TGTGCCAGCAGTTTCACAGGCGCCTACAATCAGCCCCAGCATTTT
TRBJ2-1 | TRBD1 | few | TRBV5-1 | CASSLQGQGGWNEQFF | TGCGCCAGCAGCTTGCAGGGACAGGGAGGATGGAATGAGCAGTTCTTC
TRBJ1-3 | NA | NA | TRBV12-3/TRBV12-4 | CASSFRTDGSSGNTIYF | TGTGCCAGCAGTTTCAGGACGGACGGGAGCTCTGGAAACACCATATATTTT
TRBJ2-3 | TRBD2 | NA | TRBV7-2 | CASSLAGGREDTQYF | TGTGCCAGCAGCTTAGCGGGAGGGCGCGAGGATACGCAGTATTTT
TRBJ1-5 | NA | once | TRBV21-1 | CASSPRSRESNQPQHF | TGTGCCAGCAGCCCACGATCCCGAGAGAGCAATCAGCCCCAGCATTTT
TRBJ2-1 | TRBD2 | few | TRBV9 | CASSVGDGRTSANEQFF | TGTGCCAGCAGCGTAGGCGACGGGAGGACGTCCGCCAATGAGCAGTTCTTC
TRBJ1-6 | TRBD1 | few | TRBV7-8 | CASTGGGSPLHF | TGTGCCAGCACAGGGGGGGGTTCACCCCTCCACTTT
TRBJ2-1 | NA | NA | TRBV5-1 | CASSLVAGGGGNGDEQFF | TGCGCCAGCAGCTTGGTCGCCGGAGGGGGAGGGAATGGCGATGAGCAGTTCTTC
TRBJ2-1 | NA | many | TRBV29-1 | CSVRQSRAINEQFF | TGCAGCGTCCGACAAAGCCGCGCCATCAATGAGCAGTTCTTC
TRBJ2-1 | NA | NA | TRBV29-1 | CSVEDHNEQFF | TGCAGCGTTGAAGACCACAATGAGCAGTTCTTC
TRBJ2-6 | NA | NA | TRBV7-2 | CASSRAGGFGANVLTF | TGTGCCAGCAGCAGGGCAGGCGGGTTTGGGGCCAACGTCCTGACTTTC
TRBJ2-1 | NA | many | TRBV12-3/TRBV12-4 | CASSLDRGEGNEQFF | TGTGCCAGCAGTTTAGACAGGGGGGAGGGGAATGAGCAGTTCTTC
TRBJ1-5 | NA | once | TRBV29-1 | CSGVQGTNQPQHF | TGCAGCGGTGTACAGGGTACCAATCAGCCCCAGCATTTT
TRBJ2-1 | TRBD1 | NA | TRBV6-5 | CASSSRGQEQFF | TGTGCCAGCAGTTCCAGGGGGCAAGAGCAGTTCTTC
TRBJ2-7 | NA | NA | TRBV29-1 | CSVKQSVYEQYF | TGCAGCGTGAAACAGAGTGTCTACGAGCAGTACTTC
TRBJ2-1 | NA | few | TRBV4-1 | CASSQFDSSSYNEQFF | TGCGCCAGCAGCCAGTTCGACAGTTCCTCCTACAATGAGCAGTTCTTC
TRBJ2-2 | NA | many | TRBV29-1 | CSVEAVGQNTGELFF | TGCAGCGTTGAAGCTGTGGGCCAGAACACCGGGGAGCTGTTTTTT
TRBJ2-5 | NA | NA | TRBV20-1 | CSARRDEQYF | TGCAGTGCTAGGAGGGATGAGCAGTACTTC
TRBJ2-7 | NA | few | TRBV5-1 | CASSLQGLPYEQYF | TGCGCCAGCAGCTTGCAGGGGTTACCCTACGAGCAGTACTTC
TRBJ2-3 | TRBD1 | NA | TRBV2 | CASSSQGAEDTQYF | TGTGCCAGCAGTTCACAGGGGGCCGAAGATACGCAGTATTTT
TRBJ2-7 | NA | few | TRBV12-3/TRBV12-4 | CASSTQTGSRAKSGGEQYF | TGTGCCAGCAGTACCCAAACAGGGTCTCGTGCCAAGTCGGGGGGCGAGCAGTACTTC
TRBJ2-7 | TRBD1 | NA | TRBV3-1 | CASSIGQGDYEQYF | TGTGCCAGCAGCATAGGACAGGGGGACTACGAGCAGTACTTC
TRBJ1-2 | TRBD1 | NA | TRBV7-2 | CASSLNRGNGYTF | TGTGCCAGCAGCTTAAACAGGGGAAATGGCTACACCTTC
TRBJ2-7 | TRBD1 | many | TRBV5-1 | CASRWDRGTYEQYF | TGCGCCAGCAGATGGGACAGGGGAACCTACGAGCAGTACTTC
TRBJ2-5 | NA | NA | TRBV11-2 | CASSPDSPQETQYF | TGTGCCAGCAGCCCGGACAGTCCCCAAGAGACCCAGTACTTC
TRBJ2-1 | TRBD2 | NA | TRBV10-3 | CAIRAGGGHNEQFF | TGTGCCATTCGAGCGGGAGGCGGGCACAATGAGCAGTTCTTC
TRBJ2-5 | TRBD2 | few | TRBV7-2 | CASSTTSMGRTQYF | TGTGCCAGCAGCACGACTAGCATGGGGAGGACCCAGTACTTC
TRBJ2-7 | NA | NA | TRBV4-2 | CASSQTGLVEQYF | TGTGCCAGCAGCCAAACAGGGTTGGTCGAGCAGTACTTC
TRBJ2-7 | TRBD2 | few | TRBV28 | CASSPYGRFYEQYF | TGTGCCAGCAGCCCTTACGGGAGGTTTTACGAGCAGTACTTC